The 10 T cell receptor beta chains in this list originate from one sample, sequenced in a study of shared clonotypes between healthy human individuals. Method: immunoSEQ multiplex PCR; TCRdb's copy keeps in-frame clones and lacks some. Among roughly 1,000,000 clones listed, around 82% were seen once. The sequenced material came from memory CD4+ T cells from PBMCs. Subset in this sample: CD45RA-negative fraction. These receptors were collected from a man younger than 35 in good health. Some clones in this sample may be carry-over from other donors' samples.

This chain joins TRBV9 and TRBJ2-7, with TRBD1 identical over 7 bases. Germline assignment: CDR1 SGDLS and CDR2 YYNGEE. This CDR3 region has 15 residues. With V trimmed by 5 bases and J by 3 bases, 11 bases remained unmatched. CDR3 in amino acids: CASSRNRGSYYEQYF. CDR3 in DNA: TGTGCCAGCAGTCGAAACAGGGGATCCTACTACGAGCAGTACTTC.

The V call is TRBV7-3, the J call TRBJ2-7; 14 bases are shared with TRBD2. J was trimmed by 5 bases and V by 5 bases; bases with no gene match: 5. Germline loops: CDR1 SGHTA, CDR2 FQGTGA. This CDR3 contains 15 residues. CDR3 bases: TGTGCCAGCAGCGCCGGGACTAGCGGGAGCCACGAGCAGTACTTC. Translating it yields CASSAGTSGSHEQYF.

This clone was found a few times. The rearrangement joins TRBV7-9 to TRBJ2-7; maybe TRBD2 (6 bases). CDR3 length equals 15 residues. Deletions cut 4 bases from V and 2 bases from J, with 15 bases between. Germline V gives CDR1 SEHNR, CDR2 FQNEAQ (reference sequence). The CDR3 is CASSSQGGEAYEQYF. The CDR3 nucleotides read TGTGCCAGCAGCTCTCAAGGCGGGGAAGCCTACGAGCAGTACTTC.

The chain carries TRBV6-5 and TRBJ1-1, with D possibly matching TRBD1 (5 bases). From germline, CDR1 is MNHEY and CDR2 SVGAGI. Trimming pared 0 bases from V and 3 bases from J, leaving 8 bases between. The CDR3 loop spans 14 amino acids. CDR3 DNA: TGTGCCAGCAGTTACTCGGCGGGGGACACTGAAGCTTTCTTT. The encoded protein is CASSYSAGDTEAFF.

This rearrangement joins TRBV27 to TRBJ2-1, with D possibly matching TRBD2 (6 bases). CDR3 size: 16 residues. V was clipped by 4 bases and J by 0 bases, with 13 bases between them. CDR1 and CDR2 (germline): MNHEY, SMNVEV (reference sequence). In nucleotides, the CDR3 is TGTGCCAGCAGTTCCTATAGCGGATTCTCCTACAATGAGCAGTTCTTC. As protein: CASSSYSGFSYNEQFF.

This clone was counted only a few times. The chain employs TRBV18 and TRBJ1-4, with D perhaps TRBD1 (6 bases). Per germline, CDR1 KGHSH and CDR2 LQKENI. Trimming stripped 3 bases from V and 5 bases from J, with 13 bases between. The CDR3 is made up of 15 amino acids. The CDR3 here is CASSPSGAPNEKLFF. The CDR3 bases are TGTGCCAGCTCACCTTCGGGGGCCCCAAATGAAAAACTGTTTTTT.

This CDR3 is CASSPRGNPVTFGYGYTF. DNA for the CDR3: TGTGCCAGCAGTCCCCGGGGGAACCCCGTAACCTTTGGCTATGGCTACACCTTC. The chain has TRBV28 and TRBJ1-2; a weak D match, TRBD1 (5 bases). The CDR3 is made up of 18 amino acids. Trimming left V 5 bases short and J 4 bases short, with 26 bases between. CDR1 is MDHEN, CDR2 SYDVKM, per germline.

The chain employs TRBV4-2 and TRBJ2-5, with TRBD2 matching 11 bases. The CDR3 has 18 amino acids. With 1 base clipped from V and 1 base from J, the junction kept 8 bases outside the gene matches. Germline V lookup: CDR1 LGHNA, CDR2 YNFKEQ. The CDR3 DNA is TGTGCCAGCAGCCAAGGGGGAACTAGCGGGAGTTCCCAAGAGACCCAGTACTTC. It yields the protein CASSQGGTSGSSQETQYF.

The gene calls are TRBV29-1 and TRBJ2-3; D unresolved. The CDR3 has 16 residues. Trimming pared 4 bases from V and 2 bases from J, leaving 19 bases between. CDR1 and CDR2 (germline): SQVTM, ANQGSEA. This CDR3 reads CSVVRMGTWHTDTQYF. The CDR3 bases are TGCAGCGTTGTTCGAATGGGTACGTGGCACACAGATACGCAGTATTTT.

The V and J genes are TRBV5-1 and TRBJ2-1; 7 positions agree with TRBD2. Germline CDR1 reads SGHRS; CDR2 reads YFSETQ. This CDR3 is built from 12 residues. Trimming took 4 bases from V and 13 from J; bases not matched to a gene: 8. The CDR3 nucleotides read TGCGCCAGCAGCATCCAAGCGGGGCAACAGTTCTTC. Amino acid sequence: CASSIQAGQQFF. The complete variable domain, with remaining parts taken from reference TRBV5-1 and TRBJ2-1, reads KAGVTQTPRYLIKTRGQQVTLSCSPISGHRSVSWYQQTPGQGLQFLFEYFSETQRNKGNFPGRFSGRQFSNSRSEMNVSTLELGDSALYLCASSIQAGQQFFGPGTRLTVL.